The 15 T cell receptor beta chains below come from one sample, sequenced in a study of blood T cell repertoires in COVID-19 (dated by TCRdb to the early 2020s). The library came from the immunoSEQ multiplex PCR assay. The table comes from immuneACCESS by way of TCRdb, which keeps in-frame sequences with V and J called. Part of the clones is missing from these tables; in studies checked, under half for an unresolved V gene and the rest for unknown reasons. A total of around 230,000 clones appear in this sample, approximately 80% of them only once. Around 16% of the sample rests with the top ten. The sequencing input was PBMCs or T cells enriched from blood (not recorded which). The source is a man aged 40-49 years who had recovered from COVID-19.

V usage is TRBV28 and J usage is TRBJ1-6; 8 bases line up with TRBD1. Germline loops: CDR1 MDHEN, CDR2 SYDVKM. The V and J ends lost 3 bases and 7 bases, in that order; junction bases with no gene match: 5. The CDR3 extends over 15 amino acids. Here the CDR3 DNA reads TGTGCCAGCAGTTTGGGGGACAGGAGCAATTCACCCCTCCACTTT. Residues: CASSLGDRSNSPLHF.

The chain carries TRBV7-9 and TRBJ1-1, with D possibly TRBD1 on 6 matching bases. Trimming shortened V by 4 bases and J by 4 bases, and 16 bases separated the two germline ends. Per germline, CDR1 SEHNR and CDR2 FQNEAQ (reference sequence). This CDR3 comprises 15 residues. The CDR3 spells CASSSGTRRVTEAFF. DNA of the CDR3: TGTGCCAGCAGCTCGGGGACACGAAGGGTCACTGAAGCTTTCTTT.

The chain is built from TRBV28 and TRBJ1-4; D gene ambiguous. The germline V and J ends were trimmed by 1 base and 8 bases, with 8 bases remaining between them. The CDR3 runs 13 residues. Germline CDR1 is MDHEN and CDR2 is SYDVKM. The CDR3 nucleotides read TGTGCCAGCAGTTTATCTCGGAGGGAAAAACTGTTTTTT. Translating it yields CASSLSRREKLFF.

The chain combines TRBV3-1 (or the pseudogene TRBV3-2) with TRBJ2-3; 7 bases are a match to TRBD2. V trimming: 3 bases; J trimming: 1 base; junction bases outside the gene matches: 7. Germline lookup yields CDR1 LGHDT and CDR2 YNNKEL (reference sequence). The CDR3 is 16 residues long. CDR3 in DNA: TGTGCCAGCAGCCAGGCGCCGGGGGGAGGCACAGATACGCAGTATTTT. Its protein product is CASSQAPGGGTDTQYF.

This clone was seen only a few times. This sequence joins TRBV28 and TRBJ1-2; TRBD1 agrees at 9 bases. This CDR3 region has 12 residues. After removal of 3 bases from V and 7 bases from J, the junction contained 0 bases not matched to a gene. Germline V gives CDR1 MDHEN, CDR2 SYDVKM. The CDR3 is CASSLTGGGYTF. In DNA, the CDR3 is TGTGCCAGCAGTTTGACAGGGGGTGGCTACACCTTC.

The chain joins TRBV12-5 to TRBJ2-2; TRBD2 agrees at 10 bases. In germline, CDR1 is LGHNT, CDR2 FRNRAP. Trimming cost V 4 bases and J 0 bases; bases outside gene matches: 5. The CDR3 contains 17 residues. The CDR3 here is CASGSLTSGTNTGELFF. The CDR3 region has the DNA TGTGCTAGTGGTTCGTTAACTAGCGGGACGAACACCGGGGAGCTGTTTTTT.

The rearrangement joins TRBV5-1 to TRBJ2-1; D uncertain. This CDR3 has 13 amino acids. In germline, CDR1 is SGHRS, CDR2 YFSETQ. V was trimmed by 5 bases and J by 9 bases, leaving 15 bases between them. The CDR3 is CASRPDAVSEQFF. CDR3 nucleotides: TGCGCCAGCAGACCCGACGCGGTGTCTGAGCAGTTCTTC.

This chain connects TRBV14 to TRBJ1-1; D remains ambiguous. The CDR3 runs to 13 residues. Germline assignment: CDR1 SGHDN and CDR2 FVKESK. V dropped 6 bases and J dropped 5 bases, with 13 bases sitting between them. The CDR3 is CASSHGRFTEAFF. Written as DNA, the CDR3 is TGTGCCAGCAGTCACGGGAGGTTTACTGAAGCTTTCTTT. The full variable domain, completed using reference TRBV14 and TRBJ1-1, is EAGVTQFPSHSVIEKGQTVTLRCDPISGHDNLYWYRRVMGKEIKFLLHFVKESKQDESGMPNNRFLAERTGGTYSTLKVQPAELEDSGVYFCASSHGRFTEAFFGQGTRLTVV.

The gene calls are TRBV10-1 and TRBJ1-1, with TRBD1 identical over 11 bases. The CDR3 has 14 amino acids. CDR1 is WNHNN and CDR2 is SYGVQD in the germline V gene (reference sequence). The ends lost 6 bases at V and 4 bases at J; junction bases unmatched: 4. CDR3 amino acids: CASRAGTGGTEAFF. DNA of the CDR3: TGCGCCAGCAGAGCCGGGACAGGGGGCACTGAAGCTTTCTTT.

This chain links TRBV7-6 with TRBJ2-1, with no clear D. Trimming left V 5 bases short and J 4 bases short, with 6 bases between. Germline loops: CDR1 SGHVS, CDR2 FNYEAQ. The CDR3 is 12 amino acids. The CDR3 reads CASSDFYNEQFF. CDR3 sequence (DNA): TGTGCCAGCAGCGACTTTTACAATGAGCAGTTCTTC.

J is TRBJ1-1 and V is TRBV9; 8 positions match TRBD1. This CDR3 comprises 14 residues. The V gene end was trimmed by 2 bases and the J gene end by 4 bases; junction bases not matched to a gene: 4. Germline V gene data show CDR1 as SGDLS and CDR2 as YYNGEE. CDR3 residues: CASSVTGQGTEAFF. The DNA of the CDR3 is TGTGCCAGCAGCGTTACTGGACAGGGCACTGAAGCTTTCTTT.

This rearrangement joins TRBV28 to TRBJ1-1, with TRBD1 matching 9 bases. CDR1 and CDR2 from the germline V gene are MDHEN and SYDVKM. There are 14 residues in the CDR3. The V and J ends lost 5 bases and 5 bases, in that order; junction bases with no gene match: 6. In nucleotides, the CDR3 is TGTGCCAGCAGTCCACAGGGGGCCGGGACTGAAGCTTTCTTT. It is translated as CASSPQGAGTEAFF. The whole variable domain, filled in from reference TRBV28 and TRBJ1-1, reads DVKVTQSSRYLVKRTGEKVFLECVQDMDHENMFWYRQDPGLGLRLIYFSYDVKMKEKGDIPEGYSVSREKKERFSLILESASTNQTSMYLCASSPQGAGTEAFFGQGTRLTVV.

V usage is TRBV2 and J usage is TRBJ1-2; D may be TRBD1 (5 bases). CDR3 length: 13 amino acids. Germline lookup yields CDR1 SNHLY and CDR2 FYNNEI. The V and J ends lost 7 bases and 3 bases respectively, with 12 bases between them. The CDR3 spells CASNGRGYYGYTF. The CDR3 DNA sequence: TGTGCCAGCAATGGGAGGGGTTACTATGGCTACACCTTC.

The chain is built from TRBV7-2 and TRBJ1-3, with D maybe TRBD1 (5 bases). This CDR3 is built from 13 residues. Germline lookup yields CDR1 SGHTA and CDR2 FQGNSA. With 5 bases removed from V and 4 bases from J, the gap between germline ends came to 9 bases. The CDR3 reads CASSPNRGNTIYF. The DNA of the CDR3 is TGTGCCAGCAGCCCCAACAGGGGAAACACCATATATTTT.

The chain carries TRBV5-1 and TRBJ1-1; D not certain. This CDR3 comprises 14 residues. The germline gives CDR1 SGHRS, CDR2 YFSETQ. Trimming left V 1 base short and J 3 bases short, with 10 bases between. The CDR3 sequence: CASSLIPADTEAFF. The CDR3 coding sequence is TGCGCCAGCAGCTTGATCCCGGCGGACACTGAAGCTTTCTTT.